A single sample gave rise to the 22 T cell receptor beta chains below, sequenced in a study of pediatric ulcerative colitis. Sequenced by immunoSEQ multiplex PCR; TCRdb stores in-frame clones only, minus some. This sample has about 36,000 clones, with approximately 87% found just once. The material sequenced was blood. The source is a girl aged 10-17 years with moderate ulcerative colitis.

V usage is TRBV6-1 and J usage is TRBJ1-1; TRBD1 might be the D (6 bases). The CDR3 is 15 residues long. Germline assignment: CDR1 MNHNS and CDR2 SASEGT. The V end lost 4 bases, the J end lost 0 bases, and 12 bases lay between the germline ends. CDR3 bases: TGTGCCAGCAGTGCCCGGACAGCTTTGAACACTGAAGCTTTCTTT. Encoded protein: CASSARTALNTEAFF.

This clone has only one observation. The rearrangement joins TRBV12-5 to TRBJ2-1; D not certain. CDR1 LGHNT and CDR2 FRNRAP come from the germline V gene. This CDR3 has 17 amino acids. V was clipped by 0 bases and J by 2 bases, with 14 bases between them. The CDR3 spells CASGLVPILWTYNEQFF. Here the CDR3 DNA reads TGTGCTAGTGGTTTGGTTCCGATACTCTGGACCTACAATGAGCAGTTCTTC.

This chain connects TRBV2 to TRBJ2-2, with a tentative D call TRBD2 (5 bases). The CDR3 has 15 amino acids. The V end was cut by 6 bases, the J end by 1 base, with 12 bases between. Germline assignment: CDR1 SNHLY and CDR2 FYNNEI. CDR3 sequence (DNA): TGTGCCAGCAGCCGCGAAGGGAGGAACACCGGGGAGCTGTTTTTT. The encoded protein is CASSREGRNTGELFF. Variable domain in full (rest from reference TRBV2 and TRBJ2-2): EPEVTQTPSHQVTQMGQEVILRCVPISNHLYFYWYRQILGQKVEFLVSFYNNEISEKSEIFDDQFSVERPDGSNFTLKIRSTKLEDSAMYFCASSREGRNTGELFFGEGSRLTVL.

This clone appeared a single time. The V gene is TRBV9, the J gene TRBJ2-1, with 7 bases identical to TRBD1. J gave up 9 bases and V 2 bases, and 11 bases lay outside the gene matches. This CDR3 is 15 amino acids long. The germline V gene has CDR1 SGDLS and CDR2 YYNGEE. The DNA of the CDR3 is TGTGCCAGCAGCGTTTCGGGACAGACGGTTGGTGAGCAGTTCTTC. Its translation: CASSVSGQTVGEQFF.

The chain joins TRBV5-6 to TRBJ2-7, with 8 positions matching TRBD2. The CDR3 spans 15 residues. V shed 3 bases and J 4 bases; nucleotides not matched to a gene: 9. CDR1 SGHDT and CDR2 YYEEEE come from the germline V gene. The CDR3 loop reads CASSWGVAGPYEQYF. The DNA of the CDR3 is TGTGCCAGCAGCTGGGGGGTAGCGGGGCCTTACGAGCAGTACTTC.

The chain couples TRBV18 to TRBJ1-2; TRBD1 matches 8 bases. This CDR3 comprises 13 residues. V was clipped by 3 bases and J by 8 bases; unmatched bases: 5. The germline V gene encodes CDR1 KGHSH and CDR2 LQKENI. The CDR3 loop reads CASSPVGQGGYTF. The CDR3 region has the DNA TGTGCCAGCTCACCGGTAGGACAGGGAGGCTACACCTTC.

This chain joins TRBV2 and TRBJ1-2; D remains unclear. V dropped 1 base and J dropped 1 base, with 13 bases sitting between them. Germline assignment: CDR1 SNHLY and CDR2 FYNNEI. This CDR3 region has 16 residues. As DNA, the CDR3 is TGTGCCAGCAGTGAAGGAGCGCCGCCCCTTAACTATGGCTACACCTTC. Its translation is CASSEGAPPLNYGYTF.

This chain links TRBV7-2 with TRBJ1-5, with TRBD1 matching over 7 bases. This CDR3 has 17 amino acids. The V gene end was trimmed by 5 bases and the J gene end by 3 bases; junction bases not matched to a gene: 13. From germline, CDR1 is SGHTA and CDR2 FQGNSA. CDR3 loop: CASSPNYRQGLNQPQHF. The CDR3 nucleotides read TGTGCCAGCAGCCCAAACTACAGACAGGGCCTCAATCAGCCCCAGCATTTT.

The chain combines TRBV6-6 with TRBJ2-7; 8 bases map to TRBD1. The germline gives CDR1 MNHNY, CDR2 SVGAGI (reference sequence). There are 14 residues in the CDR3. Germline trimming cut 4 bases from V and 3 bases from J; bases unmatched to any gene: 5. The CDR3 reads CASSSSGQVYEQYF. Written as DNA, the CDR3 is TGTGCCAGCAGTTCCTCGGGACAGGTCTACGAGCAGTACTTC.

This clone was counted once. This chain uses TRBV5-1 with TRBJ2-5; 12 nucleotides match TRBD2. V shed 3 bases, J shed 1 base, and the junction held 7 bases outside the gene matches. CDR1 is SGHRS and CDR2 is YFSETQ in the germline V gene. The CDR3 has 17 residues. The CDR3 reads CASSSTGLAGPQETQYF. The CDR3 DNA reads TGCGCCAGCAGCTCGACAGGACTAGCGGGACCCCAAGAGACCCAGTACTTC.

The V gene is TRBV28, the J gene TRBJ1-2; D call uncertain. The CDR3 runs 12 residues. Germline V gene lookup returns CDR1 MDHEN and CDR2 SYDVKM. The V end lost 3 bases, the J end lost 8 bases, and 10 bases lay between the germline ends. CDR3 nucleotide sequence: TGTGCCAGCAGTTTGCGGACTCCCGGCTACACCTTC. Residues: CASSLRTPGYTF.

This rearrangement joins TRBV11-2 to TRBJ1-5, with unresolved D. CDR3 length: 12 amino acids. V was shortened by 3 bases and J by 10 bases, with 10 bases between the two germline ends. Germline loops: CDR1 SGHAT, CDR2 FQNNGV. CDR3 coding DNA: TGTGCCAGCAGCTTCCCCCCCGGCCCCCAGCATTTT. Amino acids: CASSFPPGPQHF.

In nucleotides, the CDR3 is TGTGCCTGGAGTGTATCCGAGACCCAGTACTTC. Its protein product is CAWSVSETQYF. The chain carries TRBV30 and TRBJ2-5; D gene unclear. The CDR3 has 11 amino acids. Germline assignment: CDR1 GTSNPN and CDR2 SVGIG (reference sequence). V was trimmed by 0 bases and J by 5 bases, leaving 4 bases between them.

This clone came up once. The V and J genes are TRBV9 and TRBJ2-3; D remains unclear. V gave up 4 bases and J gave up 0 bases, with 12 bases separating them. The CDR3 covers 15 residues. CDR1 and CDR2 from the germline V gene are SGDLS and YYNGEE. The chain's CDR3 is CASSPRSTSTDTQYF. CDR3 bases: TGTGCCAGCAGCCCTCGCTCGACTAGCACAGATACGCAGTATTTT.

This sequence joins TRBV10-3 and TRBJ2-7, with 7 nucleotides matching TRBD2. The CDR3 sequence is 17 residues long. V trimming: 1 base; J trimming: 3 bases; junction bases outside the gene matches: 12. CDR1 and CDR2 from the germline V gene are ENHRY and SYGVKD. The CDR3, as DNA: TGTGCCATCAGTGAGTTTGGGGGAGGGCTTGGGGGCTACGAGCAGTACTTC. It is translated as CAISEFGGGLGGYEQYF.

CDR3 coding DNA: TGCGCCAGCAGCCAAGGGCTAGCGGGGCCCGGAGATACGCAGTATTTT. Translating gives CASSQGLAGPGDTQYF. The V and J genes are TRBV4-3 and TRBJ2-3; 9 nucleotides match TRBD2. The V gene end was trimmed by 1 base and the J gene end by 5 bases; junction bases not matched to a gene: 7. The germline gives CDR1 LGHNA, CDR2 YSLEER. CDR3 length: 16 amino acids.

The rearrangement joins TRBV11-2 to TRBJ1-2, with no clear D. V was cut by 2 bases and J by 0 bases, with 4 bases left in between. Germline lookup yields CDR1 SGHAT and CDR2 FQNNGV. The CDR3 sequence is 13 residues long. CDR3: CASSLSSNYGYTF. Written as DNA, the CDR3 is TGTGCCAGCAGCTTAAGTTCTAACTATGGCTACACCTTC.

In DNA, the CDR3 is TGTGCCAGCAGCCAAGTGGGACTAGCGGGGGGGCGACTTTATCATTCCACAGATACGCAGTATTTT. Protein: CASSQVGLAGGRLYHSTDTQYF. The J gene is TRBJ2-3, the V gene TRBV4-2; 16 bases fit TRBD2. Trimming at V came to 1 base and at J to 2 bases, leaving 15 bases not matched to a gene. CDR3 length: 22 amino acids. CDR1 is LGHNA and CDR2 is YNFKEQ in the germline V gene.

This clone was seen at least ten times. The V gene is TRBV5-1, the J gene TRBJ1-5, with a tentative D call TRBD1 (5 bases). V was trimmed by 0 bases and J by 7 bases, leaving 17 bases between them. The CDR3 is 16 amino acids. The germline V gene has CDR1 SGHRS and CDR2 YFSETQ. This CDR3 reads CASSLGGWAEGQPQHF. CDR3 nucleotide sequence: TGCGCCAGCAGCTTGGGGGGCTGGGCAGAGGGACAGCCCCAGCATTTT.

The CDR3 coding sequence is TGTGCCAGCGGTACGGGTCTCATCGATTATGGCTACACCTTC. Residues: CASGTGLIDYGYTF. The chain employs TRBV2 and TRBJ1-2; D gene unclear. Germline CDR1 and CDR2: SNHLY and FYNNEI. V lost 8 bases, J lost 5 bases, and 18 bases lay in between. The CDR3 totals 14 residues.

The chain recombines TRBV15 with TRBJ1-5; D is possibly TRBD1 (5 bases). Trimming took 0 bases from V and 1 from J, leaving 7 bases between them. The CDR3 spans 15 residues. In germline, CDR1 is LNHNV, CDR2 YYDKDF (reference sequence). This chain's CDR3 is CATSRDKGSNQPQHF. The CDR3 coding sequence is TGTGCCACCAGCAGAGATAAGGGGAGCAATCAGCCCCAGCATTTT.

This clone was detected only a few times. The V and J genes are TRBV4-3 and TRBJ1-2, with 8 bases matching TRBD1. The J segment lost 4 bases and the V segment lost 0 bases, leaving 4 bases of the junction unmatched. Germline values: CDR1 LGHNA, CDR2 YSLEER. This CDR3 spans 15 amino acids. CDR3 sequence reads: CASSQDGTGLYGYTF. Written as DNA, the CDR3 is TGCGCCAGCAGCCAAGATGGGACAGGACTCTATGGCTACACCTTC.